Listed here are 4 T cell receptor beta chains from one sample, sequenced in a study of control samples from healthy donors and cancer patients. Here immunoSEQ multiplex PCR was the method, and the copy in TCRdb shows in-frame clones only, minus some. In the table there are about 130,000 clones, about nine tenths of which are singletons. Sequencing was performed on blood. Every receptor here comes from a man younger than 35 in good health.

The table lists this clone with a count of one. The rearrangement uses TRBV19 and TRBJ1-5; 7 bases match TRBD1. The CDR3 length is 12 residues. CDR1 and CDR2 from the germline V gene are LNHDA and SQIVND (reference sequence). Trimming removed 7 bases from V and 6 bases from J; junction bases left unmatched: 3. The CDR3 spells CASMTGLQPQHF. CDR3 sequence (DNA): TGTGCCAGTATGACAGGGCTTCAGCCCCAGCATTTT.

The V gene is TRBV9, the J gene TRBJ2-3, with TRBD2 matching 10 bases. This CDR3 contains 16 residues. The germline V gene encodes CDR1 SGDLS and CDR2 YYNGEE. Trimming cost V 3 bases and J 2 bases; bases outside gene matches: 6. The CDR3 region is CASSDGTSAFTDTQYF. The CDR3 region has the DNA TGTGCCAGCAGCGACGGGACTAGCGCGTTCACAGATACGCAGTATTTT.

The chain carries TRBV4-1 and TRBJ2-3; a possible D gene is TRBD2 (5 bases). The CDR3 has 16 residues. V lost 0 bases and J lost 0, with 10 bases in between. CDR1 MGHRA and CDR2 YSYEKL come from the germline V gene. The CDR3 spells CASSQEGAVSTDTQYF. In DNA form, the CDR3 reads TGCGCCAGCAGCCAAGAAGGAGCGGTAAGCACAGATACGCAGTATTTT.

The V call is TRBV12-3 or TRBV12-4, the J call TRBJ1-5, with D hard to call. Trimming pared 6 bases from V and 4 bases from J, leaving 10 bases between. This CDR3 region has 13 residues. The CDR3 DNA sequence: TGTGCCAGCAGCCTTACATCGAATCAGCCCCAGCATTTT. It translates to CASSLTSNQPQHF.